This T cell receptor beta chain is from a study of post-analysis software for immune sequencing data. Study as a whole: Courses of disease covered relapsing-remitting, secondary progressive and progressive-relapsing multiple sclerosis. Whole-study results and caveats: By F measure, samples from a shared preparation batch strongly co-clustered. Controls significantly exceeded multiple sclerosis patients in normalized Chao1 diversity.

This clonotype was observed a few times. No antigen is known for it. Built from TCR beta cDNA, the libraries had unique molecular identifiers in them. Once about 0.95 to 10 million T cells were used, 400,000 to 550,000 cDNA molecules resulted. In TCRdb, the PCR reads were re-called with MiXCR into one record per CDR3 protein. Here the sample spans about 770,000 distinct CDR3 sequences, around 46% being singletons. The clonotype comes from a girl aged 5 to 17 with multiple sclerosis. Sequencing was done on a sample of blood.

CDR3 sequence (DNA): TGCAGTGCTAGAGATGGGACAGGGTTCTACAATGAGCAGTTCTTC. Its translation is CSARDGTGFYNEQFF. V gene TRBV20-1 combines with J gene TRBJ2-1, with 9 bases matching TRBD1. The CDR3 loop spans 15 amino acids. Germline V CDR1 and CDR2: DFQATT, SNEGSKA (reference sequence). The V and J ends lost 0 bases and 3 bases, in that order; junction bases with no gene match: 3.